The clone carrying this T cell receptor beta chain came up a few times. The CDR3 length is 14 residues. Trimming pared 1 base from V and 0 bases from J, leaving 6 bases between. The germline V gene encodes CDR1 LGHNA and CDR2 YSLEER. The data originate from a study of blood T cell repertoires in COVID-19. Looking at the study overall: Samples of COVID-19 (acute and convalescent) were obtained from the United States, Italy and Spain. T cells, B-cell-depleted T cells, or PBMCs supplied cDNA or gDNA.

The authors' processing: Nucleated cell number was recorded as an estimate derived from reference gene primer amplification. Sequenced by immunoSEQ multiplex PCR; TCRdb stores in-frame clones only, minus some. The DNA gave D and trimming, while V, J and clone size come from that table. Among 130,000 or so clones listed, about 87% were seen once. The chain couples TRBV4-3 to TRBJ1-2, with D perhaps matching TRBD1 (5 bases). What was sequenced was peripheral blood. The source of this sequence is a woman aged 45-65 years with acute or convalescent COVID-19. The CDR3 DNA reads TGCGCCAGCAGCCAAGGGGGGGCTAACTATGGCTACACCTTC. Translated: CASSQGGANYGYTF.